This TCR beta chain was observed in a study of vaccination effects on CD4 cells after COVID-19. This clone was observed once. The antigen is undetermined. Sequencing was performed with immunoSEQ multiplex PCR; in TCRdb, only in-frame clones are kept and a portion is missing. The data show tens of thousands of clones, with approximately 78% seen just once and approximately 1.5% held by the top ten. Sequencing in the ViraFEST assay came after antigen-specific CD4+ T cells had been expanded with viral peptide pools, which were used to stimulate PBMC. Cultured cells yielded isolated CD4+ T cells after around 9 days. Each person got two doses of an mRNA SARS-CoV-2 vaccine, BNT162b2 or mRNA-1273. There are 12 residues in the CDR3. With 7 bases removed from V and 1 base from J, the gap between germline ends came to 7 bases.

The sample consisted of CD4+ T cells from PBMCs cultured with HCoV-NL63 spike peptides, taken after COVID-19 vaccination. The chain has TRBV12-3 or TRBV12-4 and TRBJ1-1; D not resolved. The sequence was collected from a human donor who received a COVID-19 vaccine. Some clones in this sample may be carry-over from other donors' samples. The DNA for the CDR3 is TGTGCCAGCAACACAAGGAACACTGAAGCTTTCTTT. This encodes CASNTRNTEAFF.